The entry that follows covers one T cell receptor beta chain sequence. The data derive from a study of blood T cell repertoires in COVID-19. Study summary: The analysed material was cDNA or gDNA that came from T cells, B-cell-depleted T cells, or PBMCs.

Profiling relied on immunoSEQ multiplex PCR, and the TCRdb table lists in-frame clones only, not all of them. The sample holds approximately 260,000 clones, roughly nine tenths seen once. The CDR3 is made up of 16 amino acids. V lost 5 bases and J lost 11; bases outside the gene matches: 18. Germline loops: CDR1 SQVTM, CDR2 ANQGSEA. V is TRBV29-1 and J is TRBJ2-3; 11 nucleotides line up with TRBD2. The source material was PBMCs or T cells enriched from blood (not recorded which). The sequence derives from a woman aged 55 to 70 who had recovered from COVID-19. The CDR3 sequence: CSVPKRGGLAESEQYF. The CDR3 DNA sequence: TGCAGCGTTCCGAAGCGGGGGGGACTAGCGGAGTCCGAGCAGTATTTT.